Below, 18 T cell receptor beta chains from the same sample are listed, as sequenced in a study of long-term antiretroviral therapy in people with HIV. Researchers ran immunoSEQ v3.0 at survey level. Sequencing was performed with immunoSEQ multiplex PCR; in TCRdb, only in-frame clones are kept and a portion is missing. The sample gives about 26,000 clones, about 84% of which show up once; 8.8% is in the top ten. The sequences come from unsorted PBMCs, collected 4.7 to 5 years after starting antiretroviral therapy. Receptors were obtained from a middle-aged man with HIV.

The chain couples TRBV4-2 to TRBJ2-7; the D is unclear. Trimming left V 1 base short and J 3 bases short, with 13 bases between. CDR1 is LGHNA, CDR2 YNFKEQ, per germline. This CDR3 spans 15 amino acids. The chain's CDR3 is CASSQGMVIYYEQYF. The CDR3 nucleotides are TGTGCCAGCAGCCAAGGAATGGTGATTTACTACGAGCAGTACTTC.

This sequence joins TRBV7-6 and TRBJ2-7; possible D gene TRBD1, 6 bases. The CDR3 length is 14 residues. The V and J ends lost 4 bases and 3 bases respectively, with 13 bases between them. Per germline, CDR1 SGHVS and CDR2 FNYEAQ. In DNA, the CDR3 is TGTGCCAGCAGCTCAGGGGCCCTCAACTACGAGCAGTACTTC. It specifies CASSSGALNYEQYF.

The chain employs TRBV10-3 and TRBJ2-6, with 7 bases matching TRBD2. Per germline, CDR1 ENHRY and CDR2 SYGVKD. The trim removed 8 bases at V and 0 bases at J, leaving 1 base unmatched. The CDR3 loop spans 14 amino acids. CDR3 DNA sequence: TGTGCCATCGGGAGGGACTCTGGGGCCAACGTCCTGACTTTC. Protein product: CAIGRDSGANVLTF.

The chain employs TRBV30 and TRBJ1-1; D may be TRBD1 (6 bases). Trimming pared 3 bases from V and 11 bases from J, leaving 16 bases between. Germline V CDR1 and CDR2: GTSNPN, SVGIG (reference sequence). The CDR3 runs to 12 residues. The CDR3 protein is CAWSSRGEVAFF. For the CDR3, the DNA is TGTGCCTGGAGCAGCAGGGGCGAGGTGGCTTTCTTT. The whole variable domain, remainder taken from reference TRBV30 and TRBJ1-1, is SQTIHQWPATLVQPVGSPLSLECTVEGTSNPNLYWYRQAAGRGLQLLFYSVGIGQISSEVPQNLSASRPQDRQFILSSKKLLLSDSGFYLCAWSSRGEVAFFGQGTRLTVV.

This chain uses TRBV5-1 with TRBJ1-4; D is ambiguous. From germline, CDR1 is SGHRS and CDR2 YFSETQ. Trimming stripped 7 bases from V and 0 bases from J, with 10 bases between. The CDR3 extends over 14 amino acids. The CDR3 coding sequence is TGCGCCAGCCGAAGCCAGGCAACTAATGAAAAACTGTTTTTT. Translation gives CASRSQATNEKLFF.

The DNA of the CDR3 is TGTGCCAGCAGCAATGGGACAGCTAGCACAGATACGCAGTATTTT. Translating it yields CASSNGTASTDTQYF. The V and J genes are TRBV21-1 and TRBJ2-3; the table's D gene call, TRBD1, was not cross checked with the DNA. TRBV21-1 is marked as a pseudogene. The CDR3 has 15 residues.

This clone was observed a few times. This sequence joins TRBV4-1 and TRBJ1-2, with D uncertain. Germline values: CDR1 MGHRA, CDR2 YSYEKL. V lost 2 bases, J lost 4 bases, and 14 bases lay in between. The CDR3 has 15 amino acids. In nucleotides, the CDR3 is TGCGCCAGCAGCCAAAGTAACAGCGGCTCCTATGGCTACACCTTC. It yields the protein CASSQSNSGSYGYTF.

This sequence joins TRBV18 and TRBJ2-7, with TRBD1 as a possible D gene (6 bases). This CDR3 comprises 15 residues. V was trimmed by 2 bases and J by 3 bases, leaving 14 bases between them. Germline V lookup: CDR1 KGHSH, CDR2 LQKENI. CDR3 sequence reads: CASSPSYRDGYEQYF. For the CDR3, the DNA is TGTGCCAGCTCACCATCCTACAGGGACGGCTACGAGCAGTACTTC.

This sequence joins TRBV10-3 and TRBJ2-3, with D tentatively TRBD1 (6 bases). There are 17 residues in the CDR3. Trimming removed 6 bases from V and 0 bases from J, with 19 bases in between. The germline CDR1 and CDR2 sequences are ENHRY and SYGVKD. The CDR3 sequence: CAIRRGVGDISTDTQYF. Written as DNA, the CDR3 is TGTGCCATCAGAAGAGGGGTAGGGGACATTAGCACAGATACGCAGTATTTT.

V and J are TRBV7-2 and TRBJ1-2, with D unclear. V lost 5 bases and J lost 7, with 14 bases in between. The CDR3 runs to 13 residues. Germline lookup yields CDR1 SGHTA and CDR2 FQGNSA. CDR3 sequence (DNA): TGTGCCAGCAGCCCGGCCCCGGGCAGTGGCTACACCTTC. Amino acid sequence: CASSPAPGSGYTF.

The V gene is TRBV29-1, the J gene TRBJ1-2; possibly TRBD1 for D (5 bases). CDR3 length: 12 amino acids. Trimming cost V 7 bases and J 9 bases, with 18 bases left between them. CDR1 is SQVTM, CDR2 ANQGSEA, per germline. The CDR3 DNA reads TGCAGCGCTACCCGGGACGGCTTAAGCTACACCTTC. This codes for CSATRDGLSYTF. The variable domain in full, with the rest retrieved from reference TRBV29-1 and TRBJ1-2, is SAVISQKPSRDICQRGTSLTIQCQVDSQVTMMFWYRQQPGQSLTLIATANQGSEATYESGFVIDKFPISRPNLTFSTLTVSNMSPEDSSIYLCSATRDGLSYTFGSGTRLTVV.

The chain combines TRBV19 with TRBJ1-1; D may be TRBD1 (6 bases). Per germline, CDR1 LNHDA and CDR2 SQIVND (reference sequence). V dropped 7 bases and J dropped 0 bases, with 15 bases sitting between them. CDR3 length equals 15 residues. The CDR3 DNA reads TGTGCCAGTAAGGTTGGGGGGCCTTTGAACACTGAAGCTTTCTTT. It codes for CASKVGGPLNTEAFF.

The chain has TRBV29-1 and TRBJ2-5; possibly TRBD1 for D (6 bases). Germline-derived CDR1 and CDR2 are SQVTM and ANQGSEA. The CDR3 runs to 12 residues. V was cut by 8 bases and J by 2 bases, with 12 bases left in between. DNA for the CDR3: TGCAGCATCACAGGGTGGCAAGAGACCCAGTACTTC. Its protein is CSITGWQETQYF.

The rearrangement links TRBV7-9 to TRBJ1-5, with TRBD1 identical over 9 bases. This CDR3 has 14 residues. Unmatched junction bases numbered 3, after V lost 4 bases and J lost 5 bases. Per germline, CDR1 SEHNR and CDR2 FQNEAQ (reference sequence). The CDR3 protein is CASSSTGGHQPQHF. DNA for the CDR3: TGTGCCAGCAGCTCAACAGGGGGCCATCAGCCCCAGCATTTT.

The chain joins TRBV28 to TRBJ1-5, with D uncertain. Germline CDR1 and CDR2: MDHEN and SYDVKM. The CDR3 has 14 amino acids. The V and J ends lost 2 bases and 1 base respectively, with 6 bases between them. The DNA of the CDR3 is TGTGCCAGCAGTTTACCTGGGAGCAATCAGCCCCAGCATTTT. Protein sequence: CASSLPGSNQPQHF.

The rearrangement uses TRBV12-1 and TRBJ1-6. TRBV12-1 is a pseudogene segment. The CDR3 is made up of 16 amino acids. As DNA, the CDR3 is TGTGCCAGCAGCCGACGCAGAAGGAACGGTAATTCACCCCTCCACTTT. This sequence encodes CASSRRRRNGNSPLHF.

The DNA of the CDR3 is TGTGCCAGCAGCTTAAGACTAGCGGTCCGGAATGAGCAGTTCTTC. Translated: CASSLRLAVRNEQFF. The J gene is TRBJ2-1, the V gene TRBV7-2; 9 nucleotides agree with TRBD2. CDR3 length: 15 residues. Germline lookup yields CDR1 SGHTA and CDR2 FQGNSA. With 2 bases clipped from V and 7 bases from J, the junction kept 6 bases outside the gene matches.

The chain has TRBV7-2 and TRBJ2-7, with TRBD2 matching 8 bases. V was pared by 4 bases and J by 0 bases, with 5 bases of the junction left unmatched. The CDR3 spans 15 residues. The germline CDR1 and CDR2 sequences are SGHTA and FQGNSA. Here the CDR3 reads CASSSVAGYSYEQYF. For the CDR3, the DNA is TGTGCCAGCAGCTCGGTAGCGGGATACTCCTACGAGCAGTACTTC.